These 23 T cell receptor beta chains were sequenced from one sample in a study of blood T cell repertoires in COVID-19 (dated by TCRdb to about 2020). The library was obtained by the immunoSEQ multiplex PCR assay. Held by TCRdb, this immuneACCESS table contains in-frame sequences only and omits some clones. Under half of the omission traces to an unresolved V gene where checked; the cause of the rest is unknown. In all, the sample holds roughly 49,000 clones, and over 65% of those were seen once. 8.5% to 9% of the sample belongs to the ten largest clones. Sequencing used peripheral blood. The receptors shown here come from a woman in her seventies with acute or convalescent COVID-19.

The chain links TRBV28 to TRBJ2-7, with D perhaps TRBD2 (5 bases). The germline CDR1 and CDR2 sequences are MDHEN and SYDVKM. The V gene lost 3 bases and the J gene lost 12 bases, with 15 bases spanning the gap. This CDR3 has 12 residues. Here the CDR3 reads CASSFSTRERYF. DNA of the CDR3: TGTGCCAGCAGTTTCAGTACGAGGGAGAGGTACTTC. The full variable domain, in which reference TRBV28 and TRBJ2-7 provide the parts outside the CDR3, is DVKVTQSSRYLVKRTGEKVFLECVQDMDHENMFWYRQDPGLGLRLIYFSYDVKMKEKGDIPEGYSVSREKKERFSLILESASTNQTSMYLCASSFSTRERYFGPGTRLTVT.

The chain has TRBV6-4 and TRBJ2-1; possibly TRBD2 for D (6 bases). The length of the CDR3 is 13 residues. Per germline, CDR1 MRHNA and CDR2 SNTAGT. V was pared by 2 bases and J by 15 bases, with 17 bases between. The CDR3 DNA reads TGTGCCAGCAGTGACACAGCCGGGACTCCCGCGTTCTTC. As protein: CASSDTAGTPAFF.

This clone was seen only once. The chain uses TRBV19 and TRBJ1-1; D remains unclear. The CDR3 loop spans 13 amino acids. The germline V gene encodes CDR1 LNHDA and CDR2 SQIVND (reference sequence). The V and J ends lost 9 bases and 4 bases respectively, with 15 bases between them. The CDR3 DNA sequence: TGTGCCAGCCGAGGTGAAGACGGCACTGAAGCTTTCTTT. It codes for CASRGEDGTEAFF.

This clone has a handful of counts. The rearrangement joins TRBV7-2 to TRBJ1-2; D is possibly TRBD1 (6 bases). CDR3 length: 14 residues. V lost 1 base and J lost 8, with 14 bases in between. Germline values: CDR1 SGHTA, CDR2 FQGNSA. The CDR3, as DNA: TGTGCCAGCAGCTTAGAACAGGGTGGCGGAGGCTACACCTTC. Amino acid sequence: CASSLEQGGGGYTF.

The J gene is TRBJ2-2, the V gene TRBV2, with D maybe TRBD1 (6 bases). Germline-derived CDR1 and CDR2 are SNHLY and FYNNEI. Between the trimmed V and J ends, which lost 3 bases and 8 bases, there was a span of 13 bases. The CDR3 spans 14 residues. The CDR3 bases are TGTGCCAGCAGTGAGGACAGTAAATTAGGGGAGCTGTTTTTT. Translation gives CASSEDSKLGELFF.

The gene calls are TRBV5-1 and TRBJ1-1; tentatively, D is TRBD1 (6 bases). The CDR3 runs 16 residues. V dropped 0 bases and J dropped 0 bases, with 12 bases sitting between them. Germline values: CDR1 SGHRS, CDR2 YFSETQ. CDR3 in DNA: TGCGCCAGCAGCTTGGTTCGGGACACTTTGAACACTGAAGCTTTCTTT. Translation gives CASSLVRDTLNTEAFF.

The CDR3 spells CASRVPGLSTDTQYF. The CDR3, as DNA: TGTGCCAGCAGAGTTCCGGGACTAAGCACAGATACGCAGTATTTT. The V call is TRBV28, the J call TRBJ2-3, with 7 bases fitting TRBD2. The length of the CDR3 is 15 residues. V lost 6 bases, J lost 0 bases, and 6 bases stayed unmatched. In germline, CDR1 is MDHEN, CDR2 SYDVKM.

The chain joins TRBV6-5 to TRBJ1-5, with TRBD1 identical over 7 bases. Germline V lookup: CDR1 MNHEY, CDR2 SVGAGI. This CDR3 comprises 13 residues. Trimming cost V 7 bases and J 6 bases; bases outside gene matches: 6. This CDR3 is CASKTGSGQPQHF. The CDR3 DNA reads as TGTGCCAGCAAGACAGGGTCGGGTCAGCCCCAGCATTTT.

This clone was observed a single time. The rearrangement links TRBV28 to TRBJ2-2, with TRBD2 matching 9 bases. This CDR3 spans 16 amino acids. Trimming removed 7 bases from V and 3 bases from J; junction bases left unmatched: 9. CDR1 and CDR2 (germline): MDHEN, SYDVKM. DNA of the CDR3: TGTGCCAGCAACCTACTAGCGGGCGAGGACACCGGGGAGCTGTTTTTT. Its protein product is CASNLLAGEDTGELFF.

The chain links TRBV7-9 to TRBJ2-2; D perhaps matches TRBD2 (5 bases). The V end lost 5 bases, the J end lost 4 bases, and 26 bases lay between the germline ends. Germline CDR1 is SEHNR and CDR2 is FQNEAQ (reference sequence). There are 19 residues in the CDR3. The CDR3 DNA reads as TGTGCCAGCAGCCACCCTAGAGTTCGCGGGTCCGCAATCACCGGGGAGCTGTTTTTT. Residues: CASSHPRVRGSAITGELFF.

There are a few counts of this clone. The chain recombines TRBV7-2 with TRBJ2-7; the match to TRBD1 covers 9 bases. The ends lost 7 bases at V and 7 bases at J; junction bases unmatched: 8. The CDR3 sequence is 13 residues long. Per germline, CDR1 SGHTA and CDR2 FQGNSA. The CDR3 is CASTQQGAGEQYF. CDR3 nucleotides: TGTGCCAGCACCCAACAGGGGGCGGGAGAGCAGTACTTC.

This chain joins TRBV2 and TRBJ1-2; no reliable D call. The CDR3 length is 12 residues. The germline CDR1 and CDR2 sequences are SNHLY and FYNNEI. V shed 3 bases and J shed 8 bases, with 10 bases lying between them. CDR3 protein: CASSDLNWGYTF. Written as DNA, the CDR3 is TGTGCCAGCAGTGATTTGAACTGGGGCTACACCTTC. Full variable domain (missing parts from reference TRBV2 and TRBJ1-2): EPEVTQTPSHQVTQMGQEVILRCVPISNHLYFYWYRQILGQKVEFLVSFYNNEISEKSEIFDDQFSVERPDGSNFTLKIRSTKLEDSAMYFCASSDLNWGYTFGSGTRLTVV.

The chain joins TRBV5-1 to TRBJ2-2, with D tentatively TRBD1 (6 bases). The CDR3 covers 14 residues. The germline V and J ends were trimmed by 4 bases and 3 bases, with 10 bases remaining between them. From germline, CDR1 is SGHRS and CDR2 YFSETQ. The CDR3 region has the DNA TGCGCCAGCAGCACCAGGGGACACACCGGGGAGCTGTTTTTT. This sequence encodes CASSTRGHTGELFF.

This clone appeared many times. The chain couples TRBV6-5 to TRBJ2-4; D possibly corresponds to TRBD1 (5 bases). This CDR3 is built from 14 residues. V lost 7 bases and J 0 bases, leaving 10 bases between the germline ends. Germline-derived CDR1 and CDR2 are MNHEY and SVGAGI. CDR3 nucleotide sequence: TGTGCCAGCACGGCGCAGGGAGCCAAAAACATTCAGTACTTC. Residues: CASTAQGAKNIQYF.

This clone was detected a few times. The chain has TRBV5-5 and TRBJ2-1, with 10 bases identical to TRBD2. The CDR3 has 15 amino acids. Germline V gives CDR1 SGHKS, CDR2 YYEKEE (reference sequence). Trimming took 0 bases from V and 4 from J; bases not matched to a gene: 1. This CDR3 is CASSLVLAGYNEQFF. CDR3 sequence (DNA): TGTGCCAGCAGCTTGGTACTAGCGGGGTACAATGAGCAGTTCTTC.

Here the CDR3 reads CASSGEGGSYGYGYTF. The CDR3 DNA reads TGTGCCAGCAGCGGGGAAGGAGGGAGTTACGGGTATGGCTACACCTTC. The rearrangement uses TRBV9 and TRBJ1-2, with no clear D. V lost 3 bases and J 5 bases, leaving 20 bases between the germline ends. The germline V gene has CDR1 SGDLS and CDR2 YYNGEE. The CDR3 consists of 16 residues.

V usage is TRBV7-3 and J usage is TRBJ1-2; D is unresolved. The CDR3 is 14 amino acids. The germline V gene has CDR1 SGHTA and CDR2 FQGTGA. V lost 2 bases, J lost 2 bases, and 9 bases lay in between. This CDR3 is CASSLGPQNYGYTF. In DNA form, the CDR3 reads TGTGCCAGCAGCTTAGGTCCGCAGAACTATGGCTACACCTTC.

The chain links TRBV9 to TRBJ2-1; D gene ambiguous. The germline V and J ends were trimmed by 5 bases and 7 bases, with 13 bases remaining between them. Germline assignment: CDR1 SGDLS and CDR2 YYNGEE. The CDR3 contains 13 residues. CDR3 protein: CASSHRSKNEQFF. The CDR3, as DNA: TGTGCCAGCAGTCACAGAAGTAAGAATGAGCAGTTCTTC.

This sequence joins TRBV6-5 and TRBJ2-1, with 9 bases that match TRBD2. With 8 bases clipped from V and 0 bases from J, the junction kept 2 bases outside the gene matches. The CDR3 runs to 14 residues. Per the germline V gene, CDR1 is MNHEY and CDR2 is SVGAGI. The CDR3 region has the DNA TGTGCCAGCCAAGCGGGGGGCTCCTACAATGAGCAGTTCTTC. As protein: CASQAGGSYNEQFF.

V is TRBV5-6 and J is TRBJ2-1, with 12 bases matching TRBD2. The ends lost 4 bases at V and 7 bases at J; junction bases unmatched: 6. Germline V lookup: CDR1 SGHDT, CDR2 YYEEEE. The length of the CDR3 is 15 residues. The CDR3 DNA reads TGTGCCAGCAGCCCGCTAGCGGGGGGGCGGAATGAGCAGTTCTTC. Its protein product is CASSPLAGGRNEQFF. Full variable domain (outside the CDR3, taken from reference TRBV5-6 and TRBJ2-1): DAGVTQSPTHLIKTRGQQVTLRCSPKSGHDTVSWYQQALGQGPQFIFQYYEEEERQRGNFPDRFSGHQFPNYSSELNVNALLLGDSALYLCASSPLAGGRNEQFFGPGTRLTVL.

This clone has a handful of counts. The chain couples TRBV11-2 to TRBJ2-1, with TRBD2 identical over 8 bases. The CDR3 runs 14 residues. V trimming: 6 bases; J trimming: 13 bases; junction bases outside the gene matches: 14. Germline lookup yields CDR1 SGHAT and CDR2 FQNNGV. The CDR3 DNA follows: TGTGCCAGCAGTCCCCTAGCGGGTGCGGGTCGACAGTTCTTC. It translates to CASSPLAGAGRQFF. The variable domain in full, with the rest retrieved from reference TRBV11-2 and TRBJ2-1, is EAGVAQSPRYKIIEKRQSVAFWCNPISGHATLYWYQQILGQGPKLLIQFQNNGVVDDSQLPKDRFSAERLKGVDSTLKIQPAKLEDSAVYLCASSPLAGAGRQFFGPGTRLTVL.

The rearrangement joins TRBV30 to TRBJ1-5; 8 bases map to TRBD1. This CDR3 contains 16 residues. From germline, CDR1 is GTSNPN and CDR2 SVGIG (reference sequence). Trimming took 3 bases from V and 2 from J; bases not matched to a gene: 9. In nucleotides, the CDR3 is TGTGCCTGGAGCCGGTTCGGACAGGGTGGCAATCAGCCCCAGCATTTT. This encodes CAWSRFGQGGNQPQHF. Looking up the rest from reference TRBV30 and TRBJ1-5 gives the full variable domain: SQTIHQWPATLVQPVGSPLSLECTVEGTSNPNLYWYRQAAGRGLQLLFYSVGIGQISSEVPQNLSASRPQDRQFILSSKKLLLSDSGFYLCAWSRFGQGGNQPQHFGDGTRLSIL.

This clone was detected only once. The rearrangement uses TRBV28 and TRBJ2-2; 7 nucleotides match TRBD1. CDR1 and CDR2 from the germline V gene are MDHEN and SYDVKM. Trimming cost V 8 bases and J 6 bases; bases outside gene matches: 6. CDR3 length equals 13 residues. CDR3 in DNA: TGTGCCAGCGGACAGGAAACGGCCGGGGAGCTGTTTTTT. Protein product: CASGQETAGELFF.